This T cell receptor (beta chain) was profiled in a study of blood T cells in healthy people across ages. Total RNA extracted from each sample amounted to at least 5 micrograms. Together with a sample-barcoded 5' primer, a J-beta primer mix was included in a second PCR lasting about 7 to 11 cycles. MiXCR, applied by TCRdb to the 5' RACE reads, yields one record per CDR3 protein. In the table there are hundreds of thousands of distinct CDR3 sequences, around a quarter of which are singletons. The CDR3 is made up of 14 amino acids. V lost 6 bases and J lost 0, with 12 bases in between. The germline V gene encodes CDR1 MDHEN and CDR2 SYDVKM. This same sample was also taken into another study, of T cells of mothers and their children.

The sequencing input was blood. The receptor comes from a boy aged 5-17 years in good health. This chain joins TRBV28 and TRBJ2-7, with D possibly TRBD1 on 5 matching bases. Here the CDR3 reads CASSAPRDSYEQYF. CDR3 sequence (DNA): TGTGCCAGCAGCGCTCCCAGGGACTCCTACGAGCAGTACTTC.